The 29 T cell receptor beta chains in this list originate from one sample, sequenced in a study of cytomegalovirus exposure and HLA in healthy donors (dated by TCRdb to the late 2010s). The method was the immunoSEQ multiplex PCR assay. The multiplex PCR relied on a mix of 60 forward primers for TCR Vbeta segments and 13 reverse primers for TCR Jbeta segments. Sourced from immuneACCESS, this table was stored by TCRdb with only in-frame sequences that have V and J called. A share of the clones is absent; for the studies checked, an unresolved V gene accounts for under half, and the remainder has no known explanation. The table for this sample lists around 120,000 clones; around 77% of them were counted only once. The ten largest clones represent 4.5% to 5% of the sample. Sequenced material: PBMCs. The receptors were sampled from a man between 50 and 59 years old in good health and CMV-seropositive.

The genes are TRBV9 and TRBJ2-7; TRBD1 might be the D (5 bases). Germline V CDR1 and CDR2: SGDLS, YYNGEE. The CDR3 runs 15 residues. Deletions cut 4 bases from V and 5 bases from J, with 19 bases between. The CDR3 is CASSTQRAGSHEQYF. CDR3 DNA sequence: TGTGCCAGCAGCACTCAACGGGCAGGGTCCCACGAGCAGTACTTC.

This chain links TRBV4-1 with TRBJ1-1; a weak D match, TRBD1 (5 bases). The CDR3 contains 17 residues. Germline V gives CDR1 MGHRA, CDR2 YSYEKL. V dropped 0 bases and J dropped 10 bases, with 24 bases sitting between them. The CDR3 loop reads CASSQDPGGVPSLGAFF. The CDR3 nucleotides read TGCGCCAGCAGCCAAGATCCGGGGGGGGTCCCCTCGCTAGGAGCTTTCTTT.

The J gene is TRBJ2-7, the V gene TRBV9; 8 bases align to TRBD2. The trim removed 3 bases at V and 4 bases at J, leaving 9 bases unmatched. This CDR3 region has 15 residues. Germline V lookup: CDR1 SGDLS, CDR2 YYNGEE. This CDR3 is CASSAQSGSLYEQYF. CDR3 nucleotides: TGTGCCAGCAGCGCCCAGAGCGGGAGCCTATACGAGCAGTACTTC.

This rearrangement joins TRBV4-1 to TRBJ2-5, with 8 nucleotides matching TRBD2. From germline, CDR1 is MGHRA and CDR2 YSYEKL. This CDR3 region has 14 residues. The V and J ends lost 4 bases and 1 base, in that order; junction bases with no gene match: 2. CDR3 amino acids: CASSRGGTQETQYF. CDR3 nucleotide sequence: TGCGCCAGCAGCCGCGGGGGGACCCAAGAGACCCAGTACTTC.

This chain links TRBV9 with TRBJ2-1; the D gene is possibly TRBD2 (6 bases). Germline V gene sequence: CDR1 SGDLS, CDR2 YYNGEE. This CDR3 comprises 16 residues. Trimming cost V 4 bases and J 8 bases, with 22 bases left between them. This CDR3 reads CASSLRTTSFVYEQFF. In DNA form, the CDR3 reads TGTGCCAGCAGCCTCCGGACTACCTCGTTCGTCTATGAGCAGTTCTTC.

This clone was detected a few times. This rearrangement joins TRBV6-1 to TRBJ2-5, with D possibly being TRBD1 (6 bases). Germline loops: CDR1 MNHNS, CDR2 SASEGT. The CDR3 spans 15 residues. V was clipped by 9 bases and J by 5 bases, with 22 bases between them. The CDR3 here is CASLRGQTVVETQYF. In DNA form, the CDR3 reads TGTGCCAGTCTCAGGGGCCAAACGGTAGTGGAGACCCAGTACTTC.

CDR3 protein: CASRRQSGNTIYF. Here the CDR3 DNA reads TGTGCCAGTAGACGACAGTCTGGAAACACCATATATTTT. The chain has TRBV19 and TRBJ1-3, with D possibly being TRBD1 (5 bases). Germline-derived CDR1 and CDR2 are LNHDA and SQIVND (reference sequence). Trimming removed 6 bases from V and 1 base from J, with 7 bases in between. The CDR3 contains 13 residues.

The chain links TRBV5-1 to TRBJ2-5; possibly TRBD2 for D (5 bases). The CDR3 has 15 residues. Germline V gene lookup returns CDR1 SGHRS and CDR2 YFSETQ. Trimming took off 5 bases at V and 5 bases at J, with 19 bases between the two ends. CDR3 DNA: TGCGCCAGCAGACGGGGAAGTGAGGGAAGGGAGACCCAGTACTTC. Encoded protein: CASRRGSEGRETQYF.

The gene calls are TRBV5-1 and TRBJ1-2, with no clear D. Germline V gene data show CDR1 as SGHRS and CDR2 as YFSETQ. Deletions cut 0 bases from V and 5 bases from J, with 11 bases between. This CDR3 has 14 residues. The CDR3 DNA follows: TGCGCCAGCAGCTTGGAGGAAGGCGGGTATGGCTACACCTTC. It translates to CASSLEEGGYGYTF.

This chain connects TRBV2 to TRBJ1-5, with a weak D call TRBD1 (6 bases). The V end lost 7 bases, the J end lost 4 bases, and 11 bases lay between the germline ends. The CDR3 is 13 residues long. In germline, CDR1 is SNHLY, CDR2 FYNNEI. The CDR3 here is CASTSGQNQPQHF. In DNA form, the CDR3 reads TGTGCCAGCACATCTGGACAGAATCAGCCCCAGCATTTT.

The CDR3 bases are TGCGCCAGCAGCCAAAGGACTAGCGGGAGGGGTAGGAATGAGCAGTTCTTC. Translation gives CASSQRTSGRGRNEQFF. The rearrangement joins TRBV4-1 to TRBJ2-1; 15 nucleotides agree with TRBD2. The trim removed 2 bases at V and 7 bases at J, leaving 6 bases unmatched. This CDR3 comprises 17 residues. Germline values: CDR1 MGHRA, CDR2 YSYEKL.

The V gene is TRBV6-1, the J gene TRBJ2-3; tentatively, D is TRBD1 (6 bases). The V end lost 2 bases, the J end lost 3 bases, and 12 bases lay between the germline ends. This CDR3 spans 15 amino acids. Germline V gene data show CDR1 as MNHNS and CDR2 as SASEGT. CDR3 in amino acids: CASSETGQRTDTQYF. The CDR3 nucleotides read TGTGCCAGCAGTGAAACAGGGCAAAGGACAGATACGCAGTATTTT.

The CDR3 sequence is CASSLGPREQQYF. In DNA, the CDR3 is TGTGCCAGTAGTCTCGGGCCACGGGAACAGCAGTACTTC. V is TRBV19 and J is TRBJ2-5, with D tentatively TRBD2 (5 bases). Per germline, CDR1 LNHDA and CDR2 SQIVND (reference sequence). This CDR3 has 13 residues. V gave up 5 bases and J gave up 11 bases, with 18 bases separating them.

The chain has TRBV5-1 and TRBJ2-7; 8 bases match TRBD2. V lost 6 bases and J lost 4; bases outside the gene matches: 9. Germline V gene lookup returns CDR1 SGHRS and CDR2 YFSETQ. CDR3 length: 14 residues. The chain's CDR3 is CASTPGAGGYEQYF. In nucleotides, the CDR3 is TGCGCCAGCACCCCCGGGGCGGGGGGTTACGAGCAGTACTTC.

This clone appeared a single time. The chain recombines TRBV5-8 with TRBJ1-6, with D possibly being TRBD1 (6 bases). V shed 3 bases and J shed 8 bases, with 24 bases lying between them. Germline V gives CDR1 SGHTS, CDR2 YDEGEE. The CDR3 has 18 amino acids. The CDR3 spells CASSSTGGSIGGDSPLHF. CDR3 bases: TGTGCCAGCAGCTCCACCGGGGGGAGCATAGGGGGAGATTCACCCCTCCACTTT.

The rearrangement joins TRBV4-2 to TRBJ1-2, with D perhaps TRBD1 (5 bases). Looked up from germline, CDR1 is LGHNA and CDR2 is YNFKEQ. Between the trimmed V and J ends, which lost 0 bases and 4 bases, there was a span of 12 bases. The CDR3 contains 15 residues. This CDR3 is CASSQERTNIYGYTF. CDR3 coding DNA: TGTGCCAGCAGCCAAGAAAGGACAAACATCTATGGCTACACCTTC.

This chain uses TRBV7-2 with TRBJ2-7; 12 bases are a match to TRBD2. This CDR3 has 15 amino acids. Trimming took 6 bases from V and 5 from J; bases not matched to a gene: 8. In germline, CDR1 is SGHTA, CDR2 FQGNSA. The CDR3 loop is CASRKPGLAGDEQYF. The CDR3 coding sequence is TGTGCCAGCAGGAAGCCGGGACTAGCGGGTGACGAGCAGTACTTC.

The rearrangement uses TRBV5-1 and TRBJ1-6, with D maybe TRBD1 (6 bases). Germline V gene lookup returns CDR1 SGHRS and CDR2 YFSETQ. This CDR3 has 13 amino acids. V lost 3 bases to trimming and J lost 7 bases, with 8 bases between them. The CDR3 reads CASSSGQNSPLHF. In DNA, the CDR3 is TGCGCCAGCAGCTCTGGACAGAATTCACCCCTCCACTTT.

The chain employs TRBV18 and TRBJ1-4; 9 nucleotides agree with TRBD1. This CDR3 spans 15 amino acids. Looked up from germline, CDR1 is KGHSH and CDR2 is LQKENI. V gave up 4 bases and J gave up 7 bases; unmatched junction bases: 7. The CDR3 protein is CASSRARQGVEKLFF. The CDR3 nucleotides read TGTGCCAGCTCACGAGCACGACAGGGGGTTGAAAAACTGTTTTTT.

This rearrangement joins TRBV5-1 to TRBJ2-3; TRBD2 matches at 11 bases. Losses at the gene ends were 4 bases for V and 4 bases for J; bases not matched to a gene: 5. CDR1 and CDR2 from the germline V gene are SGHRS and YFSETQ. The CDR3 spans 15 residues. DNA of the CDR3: TGCGCCAGCAGCGATAGCGGGGGGGCGGCAGATACGCAGTATTTT. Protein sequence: CASSDSGGAADTQYF.

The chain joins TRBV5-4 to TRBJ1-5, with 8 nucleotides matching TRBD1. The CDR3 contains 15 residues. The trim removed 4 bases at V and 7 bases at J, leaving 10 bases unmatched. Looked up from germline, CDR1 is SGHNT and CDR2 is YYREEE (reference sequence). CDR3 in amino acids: CASSVWTGRRQPQHF. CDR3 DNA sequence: TGTGCCAGCAGCGTCTGGACAGGGAGGAGGCAGCCCCAGCATTTT.

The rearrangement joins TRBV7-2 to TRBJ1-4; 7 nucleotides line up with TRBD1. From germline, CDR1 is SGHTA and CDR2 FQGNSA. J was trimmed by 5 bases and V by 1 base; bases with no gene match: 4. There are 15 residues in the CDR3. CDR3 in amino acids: CASSLVGGGNEKLFF. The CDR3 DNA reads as TGTGCCAGCAGCTTAGTAGGGGGCGGGAATGAAAAACTGTTTTTT.

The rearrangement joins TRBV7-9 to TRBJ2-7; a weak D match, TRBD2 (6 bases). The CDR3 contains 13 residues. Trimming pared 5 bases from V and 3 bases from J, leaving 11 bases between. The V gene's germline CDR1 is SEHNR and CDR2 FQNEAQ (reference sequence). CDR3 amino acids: CASSPSGVYEQYF. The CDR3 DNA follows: TGTGCCAGCAGCCCATCGGGGGTCTACGAGCAGTACTTC.

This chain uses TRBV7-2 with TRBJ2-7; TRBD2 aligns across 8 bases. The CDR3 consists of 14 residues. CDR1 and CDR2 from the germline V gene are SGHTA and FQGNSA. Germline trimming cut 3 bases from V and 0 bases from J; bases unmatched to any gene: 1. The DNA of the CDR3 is TGTGCCAGCAGCTTTAGCGGGGCCTCCTACGAGCAGTACTTC. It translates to CASSFSGASYEQYF.

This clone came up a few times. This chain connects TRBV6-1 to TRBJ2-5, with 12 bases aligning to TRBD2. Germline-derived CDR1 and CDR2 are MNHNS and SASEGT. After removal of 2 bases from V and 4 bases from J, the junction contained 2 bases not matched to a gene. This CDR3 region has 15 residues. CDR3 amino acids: CASSELAGGPETQYF. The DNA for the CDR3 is TGTGCCAGCAGTGAACTAGCGGGGGGGCCAGAGACCCAGTACTTC.

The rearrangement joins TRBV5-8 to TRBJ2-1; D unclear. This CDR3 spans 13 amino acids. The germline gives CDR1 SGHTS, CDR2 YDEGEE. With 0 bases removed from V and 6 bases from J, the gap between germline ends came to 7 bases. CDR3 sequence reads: CASSLDSTNEQFF. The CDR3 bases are TGTGCCAGCAGCTTGGACTCAACCAATGAGCAGTTCTTC.

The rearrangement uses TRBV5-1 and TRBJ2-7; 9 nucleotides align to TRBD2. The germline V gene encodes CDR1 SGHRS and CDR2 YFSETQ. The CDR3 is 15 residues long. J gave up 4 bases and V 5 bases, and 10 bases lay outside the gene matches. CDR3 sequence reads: CASRPTGTSSYEQYF. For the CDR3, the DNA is TGCGCCAGCAGACCCACCGGGACTAGCAGTTACGAGCAGTACTTC.

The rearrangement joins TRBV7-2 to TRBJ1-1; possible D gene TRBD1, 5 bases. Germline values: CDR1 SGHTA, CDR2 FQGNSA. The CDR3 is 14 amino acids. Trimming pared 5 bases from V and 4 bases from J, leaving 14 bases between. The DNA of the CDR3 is TGTGCCAGCAGCCCCTTTATGGGGGGCACTGAAGCTTTCTTT. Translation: CASSPFMGGTEAFF.

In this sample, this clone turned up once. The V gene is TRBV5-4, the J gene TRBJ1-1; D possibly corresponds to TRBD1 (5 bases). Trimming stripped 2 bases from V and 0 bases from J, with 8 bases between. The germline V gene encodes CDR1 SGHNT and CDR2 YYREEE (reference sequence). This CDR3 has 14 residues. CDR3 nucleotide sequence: TGTGCCAGCAGCTTAGGGGCCTTGAACACTGAAGCTTTCTTT. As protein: CASSLGALNTEAFF.